These 31 T cell receptor beta chains share one sample of origin, sequenced in a study of response to subunit inactivated influenza vaccine. A single record per CDR3 protein comes from TCRdb applying MiXCR to the RT-PCR reads. The sample carries about 830,000 distinct CDR3 sequences, around 18% recorded once. Material: PBMCs from blood, obtained about 5 days after vaccination. These receptors all stem from a man aged 50 to 60 who received an inactivated influenza vaccine.

The CDR3 nucleotides read TGTGCCAGCATCTTGAGTGCGGGGGGCCGCTATTACGAGCAGTACTTC. Its protein product is CASILSAGGRYYEQYF. This rearrangement joins TRBV11-2 to TRBJ2-7, with TRBD2 identical over 8 bases. V was clipped by 7 bases and J by 4 bases; unmatched bases: 15. This CDR3 spans 16 amino acids. Germline CDR1 is SGHAT and CDR2 is FQNNGV.

This clonotype was seen repeatedly, ten times or more. The J gene is TRBJ2-7, the V gene TRBV4-3; D ambiguous. The V and J ends lost 1 base and 3 bases respectively, with 7 bases between them. CDR1 is LGHNA, CDR2 YSLEER, per germline. This CDR3 has 13 amino acids. CDR3 sequence reads: CASSQVPDYEQYF. The CDR3 nucleotides are TGCGCCAGCAGCCAAGTTCCGGACTACGAGCAGTACTTC.

V gene TRBV2 combines with J gene TRBJ2-4; no clear D. CDR3 length: 14 amino acids. V was pared by 4 bases and J by 0 bases, with 7 bases between. Germline loops: CDR1 SNHLY, CDR2 FYNNEI. CDR3 nucleotides: TGTGCCAGCAGTGTCTCAGGAGCCAAAAACATTCAGTACTTC. Its protein product is CASSVSGAKNIQYF.

The J gene is TRBJ1-5, the V gene TRBV5-6, with a tentative D call TRBD1 (5 bases). CDR3 length equals 15 residues. The V and J ends lost 5 bases and 0 bases respectively, with 12 bases between them. The V gene's germline CDR1 is SGHDT and CDR2 YYEEEE. This CDR3 reads CASRLGRYSNQPQHF. The CDR3, as DNA: TGTGCCAGCAGACTGGGACGGTATAGCAATCAGCCCCAGCATTTT.

The CDR3 region is CASSELGSNQPQHF. As DNA, the CDR3 is TGTGCCAGCAGTGAACTGGGGAGCAATCAGCCCCAGCATTTT. The V gene is TRBV2, the J gene TRBJ1-5; D is unresolved. Germline loops: CDR1 SNHLY, CDR2 FYNNEI. This CDR3 has 14 amino acids. V lost 2 bases, J lost 1 base, and 6 bases lay in between.

This clonotype showed up just a few times. The V and J genes are TRBV12-3 or TRBV12-4 and TRBJ1-2, with D unresolved. The CDR3 is 14 residues long. The V end was cut by 7 bases, the J end by 0 bases, with 12 bases between. CDR3 in amino acids: CASTLTIANYGYTF. Written as DNA, the CDR3 is TGTGCCAGCACCTTGACAATAGCTAACTATGGCTACACCTTC.

There are a few counts of this clonotype. The rearrangement links TRBV6-1 to TRBJ2-3; 14 positions agree with TRBD2. The CDR3 totals 16 residues. V dropped 6 bases and J dropped 4; count of bases not matched to a gene: 6. Germline V gives CDR1 MNHNS, CDR2 SASEGT. The chain's CDR3 is CASREGLAGVPDTQYF. CDR3 DNA: TGTGCCAGCAGGGAGGGACTAGCGGGAGTACCAGATACGCAGTATTTT.

The J gene is TRBJ2-7, the V gene TRBV4-3, with 7 bases aligning to TRBD2. Per the germline V gene, CDR1 is LGHNA and CDR2 is YSLEER. V was pared by 2 bases and J by 2 bases, with 6 bases of the junction left unmatched. This CDR3 is built from 15 residues. The CDR3, as DNA: TGCGCCAGCAGCCAACATGCGGGGGTCCCCTACGAGCAGTACTTC. It encodes CASSQHAGVPYEQYF.

The chain couples TRBV3-1 to TRBJ2-1, with 8 nucleotides matching TRBD2. Germline CDR1 is LGHDT and CDR2 is YNNKEL (reference sequence). The junction had 10 bases not matched to a gene; V was cut back by 6 bases and J by 9 bases. There are 14 residues in the CDR3. CDR3 loop: CASSGIERGIEQFF. CDR3 sequence (DNA): TGTGCCAGCAGTGGGATAGAGCGGGGGATTGAGCAGTTCTTC.

This clonotype was seen a few times. This chain joins TRBV4-3 and TRBJ2-1, with 10 positions matching TRBD1. With 1 base clipped from V and 8 bases from J, the junction kept 5 bases outside the gene matches. The CDR3 length is 15 residues. Germline V gives CDR1 LGHNA, CDR2 YSLEER. CDR3 sequence reads: CASSQVVGQGDEQFF. The CDR3 DNA follows: TGCGCCAGCAGCCAAGTGGTAGGACAGGGGGATGAGCAGTTCTTC.

This clonotype came up many times. The chain is built from TRBV5-1 and TRBJ1-4, with 7 bases that match TRBD1. With 4 bases clipped from V and 2 bases from J, the junction kept 5 bases outside the gene matches. This CDR3 is built from 15 residues. Germline V gene data show CDR1 as SGHRS and CDR2 as YFSETQ. The CDR3 spells CASSTKGGTNEKLFF. CDR3 in DNA: TGCGCCAGCAGCACGAAAGGGGGCACTAATGAAAAACTGTTTTTT. Filled out from reference TRBV5-1 and TRBJ1-4, the complete variable domain reads KAGVTQTPRYLIKTRGQQVTLSCSPISGHRSVSWYQQTPGQGLQFLFEYFSETQRNKGNFPGRFSGRQFSNSRSEMNVSTLELGDSALYLCASSTKGGTNEKLFFGSGTQLSVL.

The V and J genes are TRBV4-3 and TRBJ2-7; D possibly corresponds to TRBD1 (6 bases). Germline V gene sequence: CDR1 LGHNA, CDR2 YSLEER. This CDR3 region has 14 residues. V was trimmed by 0 bases and J by 2 bases, leaving 8 bases between them. CDR3 DNA sequence: TGCGCCAGCAGCCAAGATAACAGGGCCTACGAGCAGTACTTC. It codes for CASSQDNRAYEQYF.

This clonotype was counted only a few times. The J gene is TRBJ2-3, the V gene TRBV7-2; no firm D call. V dropped 3 bases and J dropped 3 bases, with 7 bases sitting between them. The CDR3 consists of 13 residues. Germline V gives CDR1 SGHTA, CDR2 FQGNSA. The CDR3: CASSFEVTDTQYF. In nucleotides, the CDR3 is TGTGCCAGCAGCTTTGAGGTGACAGATACGCAGTATTTT.

This chain connects TRBV12-3 or TRBV12-4 to TRBJ1-4; D might be TRBD1 (6 bases). This CDR3 spans 15 amino acids. V lost 5 bases and J lost 4, with 14 bases in between. The DNA for the CDR3 is TGTGCCAGCAGTGGGGGGGGGGCGAATAATGAAAAACTGTTTTTT. Its protein product is CASSGGGANNEKLFF.

This clonotype was seen a few times. The chain uses TRBV27 and TRBJ2-7; the D gene is possibly TRBD1 (5 bases). This CDR3 is 15 amino acids long. V was trimmed by 0 bases and J by 3 bases, leaving 12 bases between them. The germline CDR1 and CDR2 sequences are MNHEY and SMNVEV (reference sequence). The CDR3 is CASSLSPGPYYEQYF. The CDR3 region has the DNA TGTGCCAGCAGTTTATCGCCAGGGCCCTACTACGAGCAGTACTTC.

This clonotype showed up just a few times. The genes are TRBV20-1 and TRBJ2-7, with D unclear. Germline V gives CDR1 DFQATT, CDR2 SNEGSKA (reference sequence). V lost 3 bases to trimming and J lost 2 bases, with 11 bases between them. The CDR3 is made up of 13 amino acids. CDR3 loop: CSARHGTAYEQYF. CDR3 DNA: TGCAGTGCTAGGCATGGAACCGCCTACGAGCAGTACTTC.

This clonotype has only a few counts. The rearrangement links TRBV20-1 to TRBJ2-7; a possible D gene is TRBD1 (6 bases). The ends were cut back, 7 bases at V and 2 bases at J, with 12 bases in the middle. The length of the CDR3 is 12 residues. Germline values: CDR1 DFQATT, CDR2 SNEGSKA (reference sequence). The chain's CDR3 is CSVKGTPYEQYF. CDR3 sequence (DNA): TGCAGTGTCAAGGGGACACCCTACGAGCAGTACTTC.

This clonotype occurred a few times. The chain recombines TRBV4-2 with TRBJ2-7; 9 bases align to TRBD2. CDR1 and CDR2 from the germline V gene are LGHNA and YNFKEQ. The CDR3 totals 14 residues. V was pared by 4 bases and J by 3 bases, with 4 bases of the junction left unmatched. The chain's CDR3 is CASSPRTSDYEQYF. CDR3 nucleotide sequence: TGTGCCAGCAGCCCCAGGACTAGCGACTACGAGCAGTACTTC.

In its sample, this clonotype was seen a few times. The chain carries TRBV20-1 and TRBJ2-4; D is undetermined. CDR1 DFQATT and CDR2 SNEGSKA come from the germline V gene (reference sequence). The V and J ends lost 0 bases and 2 bases respectively, with 11 bases between them. The CDR3 is 15 residues long. This chain's CDR3 is CSARDFVLTKNIQYF. The CDR3 DNA reads TGCAGTGCTAGAGATTTTGTGCTTACCAAAAACATTCAGTACTTC.

The gene calls are TRBV4-1 and TRBJ2-3, with 7 bases fitting TRBD2. From germline, CDR1 is MGHRA and CDR2 YSYEKL. The CDR3 contains 15 residues. After removal of 6 bases from V and 0 bases from J, the junction contained 6 bases not matched to a gene. This CDR3 is CASSKLATSTDTQYF. The DNA of the CDR3 is TGCGCCAGCAGTAAACTAGCGACGAGCACAGATACGCAGTATTTT.

The chain carries TRBV7-9 and TRBJ1-1, with a possible D match to TRBD1 (6 bases). Germline-derived CDR1 and CDR2 are SEHNR and FQNEAQ (reference sequence). V was trimmed by 4 bases and J by 5 bases, leaving 17 bases between them. The CDR3 has 15 residues. The CDR3: CASSSITGIRTEAFF. CDR3 nucleotide sequence: TGTGCCAGCAGCTCAATTACAGGGATTAGGACTGAAGCTTTCTTT.

V is TRBV20-1 and J is TRBJ1-4, with D possibly matching TRBD1 (6 bases). The CDR3 consists of 15 residues. The germline gives CDR1 DFQATT, CDR2 SNEGSKA (reference sequence). V shed 2 bases and J shed 7 bases, with 17 bases lying between them. In DNA form, the CDR3 reads TGCAGTGCTAGACCTAAACAGGGCGGGTTTGAAAAACTGTTTTTT. This sequence encodes CSARPKQGGFEKLFF.

This clonotype was counted a few times. The rearrangement uses TRBV12-3 or TRBV12-4 and TRBJ2-5; 10 positions agree with TRBD2. Unmatched junction bases numbered 10, after V lost 3 bases and J lost 6 bases. The CDR3 is 16 amino acids. Here the CDR3 DNA reads TGTGCCAGCAGTTTTTTTACTAGCGGGACTAAGCAGACCCAGTACTTC. Its translation: CASSFFTSGTKQTQYF.

The sample holds a few counts of this clonotype. The chain joins TRBV27 to TRBJ2-1; D might be TRBD1 or TRBD2, each matching 5 bases. The CDR3 sequence is 15 residues long. With 5 bases removed from V and 2 bases from J, the gap between germline ends came to 13 bases. Looked up from germline, CDR1 is MNHEY and CDR2 is SMNVEV (reference sequence). The CDR3 region is CASSPVGVAYNEQFF. In nucleotides, the CDR3 is TGTGCCAGCAGTCCCGTGGGGGTCGCCTACAATGAGCAGTTCTTC.

The CDR3 sequence is CSARDPIYSNQPQHF. DNA for the CDR3: TGCAGTGCTAGAGATCCGATATATAGCAATCAGCCCCAGCATTTT. The J gene is TRBJ1-5, the V gene TRBV20-1; no definite D call. Germline loops: CDR1 DFQATT, CDR2 SNEGSKA (reference sequence). The V gene lost 0 bases and the J gene lost 0 bases, with 9 bases spanning the gap. The CDR3 is 15 amino acids.

This clonotype was observed at least ten times. The chain has TRBV29-1 and TRBJ2-7; D unclear. The V end was cut by 4 bases, the J end by 1 base, with 8 bases between. CDR1 SQVTM and CDR2 ANQGSEA come from the germline V gene. The CDR3 runs 12 residues. CDR3 sequence reads: CSVVDGSYEQYF. CDR3 coding DNA: TGCAGCGTTGTGGACGGGTCCTACGAGCAGTACTTC.

V and J are TRBV7-9 and TRBJ2-1, with TRBD2 matching over 10 bases. The CDR3 length is 17 residues. The junction had 4 bases not matched to a gene; V was cut back by 1 base and J by 1 base. Germline loops: CDR1 SEHNR, CDR2 FQNEAQ (reference sequence). The CDR3: CASSLGPSGRSYNEQFF. Written as DNA, the CDR3 is TGTGCCAGCAGCTTAGGGCCTAGCGGGAGATCCTACAATGAGCAGTTCTTC.

The chain has TRBV7-2 and TRBJ2-1, with 10 bases matching TRBD2. V lost 6 bases, J lost 5 bases, and 7 bases stayed unmatched. This CDR3 has 15 residues. In germline, CDR1 is SGHTA, CDR2 FQGNSA. As DNA, the CDR3 is TGTGCCAGCAGTTCCCTTAGCGGGGGGAACAATGAGCAGTTCTTC. The encoded protein is CASSSLSGGNNEQFF.

There are many counts of this clonotype. V is TRBV12-3 or TRBV12-4 and J is TRBJ1-2, with TRBD1 as a possible D gene (5 bases). The CDR3 is 14 amino acids. The V end was cut by 5 bases, the J end by 1 base, with 11 bases between. This CDR3 reads CASSHRDVNYGYTF. As DNA, the CDR3 is TGTGCCAGCAGTCACCGGGACGTTAACTATGGCTACACCTTC.

This chain connects TRBV10-3 to TRBJ2-7; D remains ambiguous. CDR3 size: 13 residues. V was trimmed by 3 bases and J by 9 bases, leaving 15 bases between them. Germline V CDR1 and CDR2: ENHRY, SYGVKD. The CDR3 DNA reads TGTGCCATCAGTGACCCCCCCAACCGTGGGCAGTACTTC. Residues: CAISDPPNRGQYF.

This clonotype was counted ten times or more. The V gene is TRBV20-1, the J gene TRBJ2-1, with 9 bases matching TRBD2. This CDR3 is built from 18 residues. V was clipped by 0 bases and J by 7 bases; unmatched bases: 16. From germline, CDR1 is DFQATT and CDR2 SNEGSKA (reference sequence). The CDR3 DNA follows: TGCAGTGCTAGAGAGGGGGTTCGGAGCGGGAGGTCAAGAAATGAGCAGTTCTTC. It specifies CSAREGVRSGRSRNEQFF.